One and the same sample provided the 20 T cell receptor beta chains below, sequenced in a study of OX40 agonist ivuxolimab in advanced cancers. Profiled with immunoSEQ multiplex PCR; TCRdb holds only in-frame clones, not every one. This sample yields around 46,000 clones, of which approximately 84% are seen a single time; approximately 15% belongs to the top ten. Sequences were derived from CD4+ or CD8+ T cells sorted from blood, sampled in a trial of the OX40 agonist ivuxolimab. All receptors come from an adult with an advanced solid tumor such as melanoma, head and neck, liver or kidney cancer.

V and J are TRBV7-2 and TRBJ2-7, with 13 bases lining up with TRBD2. With 4 bases clipped from V and 0 bases from J, the junction kept 0 bases outside the gene matches. The CDR3 runs 15 residues. CDR1 and CDR2 (germline): SGHTA, FQGNSA. The CDR3 nucleotides read TGTGCCAGCAGCTGGACTAGCGGGAGCTCCTACGAGCAGTACTTC. As protein: CASSWTSGSSYEQYF.

The rearrangement uses TRBV10-2 and TRBJ2-3, with D possibly being TRBD2 (6 bases). The CDR3 has 13 amino acids. The V and J ends lost 9 bases and 1 base respectively, with 11 bases between them. The V gene's germline CDR1 is WSHSY and CDR2 SAAADI. The CDR3 region is CASGDFGTDTQYF. CDR3 bases: TGCGCCAGTGGGGACTTCGGCACAGATACGCAGTATTTT.

V usage is TRBV5-4 and J usage is TRBJ2-2, with 7 bases lining up with TRBD1. Looked up from germline, CDR1 is SGHNT and CDR2 is YYREEE (reference sequence). V lost 9 bases, J lost 6 bases, and 14 bases stayed unmatched. CDR3 size: 15 residues. The CDR3 region has the DNA TGTGCCACGCGTCTTAAACAGGGGCTGGCCGGGGAGCTGTTTTTT. It encodes CATRLKQGLAGELFF.

V gene TRBV7-8 combines with J gene TRBJ2-2; 9 bases map to TRBD1. Germline CDR1 reads SGHVS; CDR2 reads FQNEAQ. This CDR3 contains 17 residues. Unmatched junction bases numbered 10, after V lost 4 bases and J lost 4 bases. This CDR3 is CASSWPRTGVVTGELFF. The CDR3 DNA follows: TGTGCCAGCAGCTGGCCCCGGACAGGGGTAGTCACCGGGGAGCTGTTTTTT.

This rearrangement joins TRBV6-6 to TRBJ1-1; TRBD1 matches 7 bases. J lost 4 bases, V lost 6 bases, and 11 bases had no gene match. The CDR3 has 15 amino acids. The V gene's germline CDR1 is MNHNY and CDR2 SVGAGI (reference sequence). This chain's CDR3 is CASSLLTGRSTEAFF. The CDR3, as DNA: TGTGCCAGCAGCCTACTGACAGGGAGGAGCACTGAAGCTTTCTTT.

The V call is TRBV6-5, the J call TRBJ2-2; D ambiguous. V lost 0 bases to trimming and J lost 2 bases, with 7 bases between them. There are 15 residues in the CDR3. The germline CDR1 and CDR2 sequences are MNHEY and SVGAGI. The CDR3 region has the DNA TGTGCCAGCAGTTACTCGACAACAAACACCGGGGAGCTGTTTTTT. Residues: CASSYSTTNTGELFF.

This clone was recorded once. The chain joins TRBV20-1 to TRBJ2-5; D is undetermined. The CDR3 spans 11 residues. Trimming pared 4 bases from V and 6 bases from J, leaving 9 bases between. CDR1 is DFQATT and CDR2 is SNEGSKA in the germline V gene (reference sequence). The CDR3 coding sequence is TGCAGTGCTACTGACACTCAGACCCAGTACTTC. This gives the protein CSATDTQTQYF.

This clone was observed once. In nucleotides, the CDR3 is TGTGCCAGCAGCTTAAGCTTAGCGGGAAATCTGGAGGAGACCCAGTACTTC. It yields the protein CASSLSLAGNLEETQYF. The rearrangement links TRBV7-6 to TRBJ2-5; 8 nucleotides agree with TRBD2. This CDR3 contains 17 residues. In germline, CDR1 is SGHVS, CDR2 FNYEAQ. V trimming: 2 bases; J trimming: 5 bases; junction bases outside the gene matches: 13.

The chain carries TRBV19 and TRBJ2-5; D is undetermined. V was shortened by 11 bases and J by 7 bases, with 11 bases between the two germline ends. The CDR3 has 10 residues. Germline assignment: CDR1 LNHDA and CDR2 SQIVND (reference sequence). CDR3 residues: CAALVGTQYF. The CDR3 DNA follows: TGTGCCGCCCTAGTCGGGACCCAGTACTTC.

The chain links TRBV6-5 to TRBJ2-7; D ambiguous. Germline CDR1 and CDR2: MNHEY and SVGAGI. V shed 3 bases and J shed 2 bases, with 5 bases lying between them. There are 12 residues in the CDR3. CDR3: CASSYNAYEQYF. The CDR3, as DNA: TGTGCCAGCAGTTATAACGCCTACGAGCAGTACTTC.

The chain combines TRBV7-8 with TRBJ1-1, with D possibly matching TRBD1 (5 bases). This CDR3 contains 14 residues. The V gene lost 3 bases and the J gene lost 1 base, with 9 bases spanning the gap. CDR1 and CDR2 (germline): SGHVS, FQNEAQ. CDR3 sequence (DNA): TGTGCCAGCAGCTTGGGGGTTGGGAACACTGAAGCTTTCTTT. This encodes CASSLGVGNTEAFF.

The V gene is TRBV4-2, the J gene TRBJ2-2, with 8 bases fitting TRBD2. Germline CDR1 is LGHNA and CDR2 is YNFKEQ. After removal of 4 bases from V and 4 bases from J, the junction contained 5 bases not matched to a gene. The CDR3 is made up of 15 amino acids. As DNA, the CDR3 is TGTGCCAGCAGCCTAGGCGGGGGGATCACCGGGGAGCTGTTTTTT. Its protein is CASSLGGGITGELFF.

This chain connects TRBV6-6 to TRBJ2-7, with TRBD1 as a possible D gene (6 bases). CDR1 is MNHNY and CDR2 is SVGAGI in the germline V gene (reference sequence). The CDR3 consists of 15 residues. V lost 6 bases, J lost 2 bases, and 17 bases lay in between. DNA for the CDR3: TGTGCCAGCAGCCTCCTACAGGGTGGGGCCTACGAGCAGTACTTC. Encoded protein: CASSLLQGGAYEQYF.

V is TRBV4-1 and J is TRBJ1-4, with 7 nucleotides matching TRBD1. Per the germline V gene, CDR1 is MGHRA and CDR2 is YSYEKL. This CDR3 has 15 amino acids. V dropped 5 bases and J dropped 6; count of bases not matched to a gene: 9. For the CDR3, the DNA is TGCGCCAGCAGCGTCAAGGGGGCTGAGTATGAAAAACTGTTTTTT. Protein product: CASSVKGAEYEKLFF.

The chain couples TRBV19 to TRBJ2-7; no reliable D call. V dropped 5 bases and J dropped 3 bases, with 11 bases sitting between them. The germline CDR1 and CDR2 sequences are LNHDA and SQIVND (reference sequence). The CDR3 spans 13 residues. This CDR3 reads CASSPGSYYEQYF. Written as DNA, the CDR3 is TGTGCCAGTAGTCCTGGGTCCTACTACGAGCAGTACTTC.

The chain links TRBV14 to TRBJ1-1, with a weak D call TRBD1 (6 bases). Germline V gives CDR1 SGHDN, CDR2 FVKESK. The CDR3 has 17 amino acids. Trimming pared 3 bases from V and 3 bases from J, leaving 20 bases between. CDR3 nucleotide sequence: TGTGCCAGCAGCCAGGTCGGCGATCCCAGGGGTGACACTGAAGCTTTCTTT. Its translation: CASSQVGDPRGDTEAFF.

This chain links TRBV7-8 with TRBJ1-2; 10 positions match TRBD1. CDR3 length equals 15 residues. Unmatched junction bases numbered 7, after V lost 4 bases and J lost 5 bases. The germline V gene encodes CDR1 SGHVS and CDR2 FQNEAQ. The CDR3, as DNA: TGTGCCAGCAGCTCGGACAGGGGGGCTGGGTATGGCTACACCTTC. This encodes CASSSDRGAGYGYTF.

V is TRBV4-1 and J is TRBJ2-5; D is tentatively TRBD1 or TRBD2 (5 bases each). The CDR3 extends over 14 amino acids. Trimming removed 4 bases from V and 5 bases from J, with 14 bases in between. Germline assignment: CDR1 MGHRA and CDR2 YSYEKL. This CDR3 is CASSPRPGAETQYF. In DNA, the CDR3 is TGCGCCAGCAGCCCCCGCCCCGGGGCGGAGACCCAGTACTTC.

The chain carries TRBV5-6 and TRBJ2-3; D gene uncertain. CDR1 SGHDT and CDR2 YYEEEE come from the germline V gene. The V end was cut by 6 bases, the J end by 2 bases, with 10 bases between. The CDR3 contains 13 residues. The DNA of the CDR3 is TGTGCCAGCATGGACGCTCCCACAGATACGCAGTATTTT. The encoded protein is CASMDAPTDTQYF.

The genes are TRBV27 and TRBJ2-7, with D hard to call. CDR1 is MNHEY, CDR2 SMNVEV, per germline (reference sequence). The CDR3 contains 11 residues. The germline V and J ends were trimmed by 9 bases and 3 bases, with 9 bases remaining between them. This CDR3 reads CASTFNYEQYF. The CDR3 coding sequence is TGTGCCAGTACCTTTAACTACGAGCAGTACTTC.